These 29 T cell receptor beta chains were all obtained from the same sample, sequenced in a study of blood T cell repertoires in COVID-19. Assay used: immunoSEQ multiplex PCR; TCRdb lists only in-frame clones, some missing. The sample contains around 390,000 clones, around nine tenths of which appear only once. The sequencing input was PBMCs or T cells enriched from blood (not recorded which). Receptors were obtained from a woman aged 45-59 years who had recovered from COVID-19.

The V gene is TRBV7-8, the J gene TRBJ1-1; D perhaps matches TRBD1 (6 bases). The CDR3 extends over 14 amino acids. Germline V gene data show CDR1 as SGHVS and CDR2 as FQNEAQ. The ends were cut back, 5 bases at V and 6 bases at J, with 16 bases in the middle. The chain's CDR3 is CASSRGALAAEAFF. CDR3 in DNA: TGTGCCAGCAGCCGGGGGGCGCTTGCCGCTGAAGCTTTCTTT. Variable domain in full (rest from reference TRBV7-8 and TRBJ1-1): GAGVSQSPRYKVAKRGQDVALRCDPISGHVSLFWYQQALGQGPEFLTYFQNEAQLDKSGLPSDRFFAERPEGSVSTLKIQRTQQEDSAVYLCASSRGALAAEAFFGQGTRLTVV.

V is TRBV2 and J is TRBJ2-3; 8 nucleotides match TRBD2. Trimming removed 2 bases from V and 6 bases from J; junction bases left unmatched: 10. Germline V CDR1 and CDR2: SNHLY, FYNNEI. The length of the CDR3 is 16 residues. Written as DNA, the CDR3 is TGTGCCAGCAGTGAACGTCTAGCGGGCACAGGGGATACGCAGTATTTT. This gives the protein CASSERLAGTGDTQYF.

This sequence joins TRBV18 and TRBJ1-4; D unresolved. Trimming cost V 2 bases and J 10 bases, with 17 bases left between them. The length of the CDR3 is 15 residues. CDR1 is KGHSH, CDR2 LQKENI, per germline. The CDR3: CASSPANGEWIKLFF. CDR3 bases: TGTGCCAGCTCACCAGCGAACGGGGAATGGATAAAACTGTTTTTT.

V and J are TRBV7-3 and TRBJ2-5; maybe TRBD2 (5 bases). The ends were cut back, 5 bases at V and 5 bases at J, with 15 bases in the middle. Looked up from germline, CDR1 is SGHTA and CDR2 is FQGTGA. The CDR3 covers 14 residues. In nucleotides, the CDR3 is TGTGCCAGCAGCCGCTCGGGGAGATCGGAGACCCAGTACTTC. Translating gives CASSRSGRSETQYF.

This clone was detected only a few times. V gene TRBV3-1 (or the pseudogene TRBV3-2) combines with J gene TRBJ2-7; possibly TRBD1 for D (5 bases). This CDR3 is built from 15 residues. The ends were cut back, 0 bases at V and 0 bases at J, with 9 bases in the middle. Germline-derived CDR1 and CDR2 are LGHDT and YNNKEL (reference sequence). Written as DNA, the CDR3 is TGTGCCAGCAGCCAAGACAGGGCCCTCTCCTACGAGCAGTACTTC. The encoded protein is CASSQDRALSYEQYF.

Written as DNA, the CDR3 is TGTGCCAGCTCACCACAACAGGCGGAGCAGCCCCAGCATTTT. This translates into CASSPQQAEQPQHF. The chain couples TRBV18 to TRBJ1-5; possibly TRBD1 for D (5 bases). V was cut by 1 base and J by 7 bases, with 11 bases left in between. The CDR3 consists of 14 residues. Germline-derived CDR1 and CDR2 are KGHSH and LQKENI.

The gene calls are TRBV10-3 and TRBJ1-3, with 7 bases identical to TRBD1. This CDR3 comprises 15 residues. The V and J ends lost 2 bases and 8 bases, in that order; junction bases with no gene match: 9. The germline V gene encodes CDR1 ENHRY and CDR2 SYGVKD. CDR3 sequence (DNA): TGTGCCATCAGTGAGCCGGGGATCCAGGGGGACACCATATATTTT. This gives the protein CAISEPGIQGDTIYF.

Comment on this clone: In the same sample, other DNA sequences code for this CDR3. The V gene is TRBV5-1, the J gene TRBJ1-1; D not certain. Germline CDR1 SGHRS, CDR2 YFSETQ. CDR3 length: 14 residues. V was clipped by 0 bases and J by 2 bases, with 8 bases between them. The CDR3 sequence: CASSLDSLNTEAFF. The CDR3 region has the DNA TGCGCCAGCAGCTTGGACAGTTTAAACACTGAAGCTTTCTTT. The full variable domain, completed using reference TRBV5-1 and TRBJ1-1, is KAGVTQTPRYLIKTRGQQVTLSCSPISGHRSVSWYQQTPGQGLQFLFEYFSETQRNKGNFPGRFSGRQFSNSRSEMNVSTLELGDSALYLCASSLDSLNTEAFFGQGTRLTVV.

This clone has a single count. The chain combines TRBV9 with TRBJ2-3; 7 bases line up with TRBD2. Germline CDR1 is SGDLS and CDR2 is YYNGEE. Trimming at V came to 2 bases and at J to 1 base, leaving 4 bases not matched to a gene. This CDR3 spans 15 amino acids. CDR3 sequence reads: CASSVSGVGTDTQYF. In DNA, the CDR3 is TGTGCCAGCAGCGTGAGCGGGGTCGGCACAGATACGCAGTATTTT.

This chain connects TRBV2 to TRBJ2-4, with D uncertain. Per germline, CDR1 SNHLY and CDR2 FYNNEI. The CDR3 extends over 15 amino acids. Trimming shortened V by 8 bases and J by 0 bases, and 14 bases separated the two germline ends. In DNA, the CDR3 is TGTGCCAGCTCAGGCGAAGTGAGAGCCAAAAACATTCAGTACTTC. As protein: CASSGEVRAKNIQYF.

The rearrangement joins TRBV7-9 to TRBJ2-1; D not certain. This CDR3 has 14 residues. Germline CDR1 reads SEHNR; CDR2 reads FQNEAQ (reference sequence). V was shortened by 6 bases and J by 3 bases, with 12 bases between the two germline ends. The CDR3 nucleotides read TGTGCCAGCAGGCCGCCCCCAGACTACAATGAGCAGTTCTTC. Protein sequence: CASRPPPDYNEQFF. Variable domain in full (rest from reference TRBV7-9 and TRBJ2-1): DTGVSQNPRHKITKRGQNVTFRCDPISEHNRLYWYRQTLGQGPEFLTYFQNEAQLEKSRLLSDRFSAERPKGSFSTLEIQRTEQGDSAMYLCASRPPPDYNEQFFGPGTRLTVL.

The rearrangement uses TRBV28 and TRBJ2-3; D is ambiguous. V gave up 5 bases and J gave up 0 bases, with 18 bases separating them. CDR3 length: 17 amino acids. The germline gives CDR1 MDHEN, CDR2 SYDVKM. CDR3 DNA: TGTGCCAGCAGTACCAGACTCTTCCGGGTTAGCACAGATACGCAGTATTTT. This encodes CASSTRLFRVSTDTQYF.

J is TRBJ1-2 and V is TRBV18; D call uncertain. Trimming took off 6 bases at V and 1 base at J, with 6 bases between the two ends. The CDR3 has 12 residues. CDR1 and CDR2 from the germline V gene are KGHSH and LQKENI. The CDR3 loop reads CASSPYNYGYTF. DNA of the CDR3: TGTGCCAGCTCGCCCTATAACTATGGCTACACCTTC.

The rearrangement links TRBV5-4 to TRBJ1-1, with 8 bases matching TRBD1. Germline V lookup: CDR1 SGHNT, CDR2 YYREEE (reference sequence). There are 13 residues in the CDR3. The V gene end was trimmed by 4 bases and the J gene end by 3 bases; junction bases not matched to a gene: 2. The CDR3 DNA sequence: TGTGCCAGCAGCCCGACAGGGGACACTGAAGCTTTCTTT. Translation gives CASSPTGDTEAFF. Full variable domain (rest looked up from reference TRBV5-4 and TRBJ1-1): ETGVTQSPTHLIKTRGQQVTLRCSSQSGHNTVSWYQQALGQGPQFIFQYYREEENGRGNFPPRFSGLQFPNYSSELNVNALELDDSALYLCASSPTGDTEAFFGQGTRLTVV.

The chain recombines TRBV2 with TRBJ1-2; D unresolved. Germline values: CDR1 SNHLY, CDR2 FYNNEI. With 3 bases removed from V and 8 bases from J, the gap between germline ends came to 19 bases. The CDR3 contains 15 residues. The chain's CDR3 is CASSDRALGPGGYTF. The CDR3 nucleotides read TGTGCCAGCAGTGACCGCGCTCTGGGCCCTGGGGGCTACACCTTC.

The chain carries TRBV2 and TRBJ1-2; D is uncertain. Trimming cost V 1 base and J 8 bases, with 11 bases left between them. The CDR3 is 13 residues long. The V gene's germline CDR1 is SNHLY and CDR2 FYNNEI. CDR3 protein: CASSEGFVRGYTF. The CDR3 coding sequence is TGTGCCAGCAGTGAAGGGTTCGTCAGGGGCTACACCTTC.

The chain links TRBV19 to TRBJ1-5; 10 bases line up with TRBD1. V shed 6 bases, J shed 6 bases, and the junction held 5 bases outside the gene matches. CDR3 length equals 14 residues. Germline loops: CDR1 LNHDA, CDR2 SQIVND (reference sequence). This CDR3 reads CASSFDRGPQPQHF. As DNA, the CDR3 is TGTGCCAGTAGCTTCGACAGGGGGCCTCAGCCCCAGCATTTT.

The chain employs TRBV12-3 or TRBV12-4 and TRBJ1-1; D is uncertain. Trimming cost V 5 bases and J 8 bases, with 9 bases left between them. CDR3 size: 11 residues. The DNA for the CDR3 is TGTGCCAGCAGTATTATGAGAGAAGCTTTCTTT. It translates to CASSIMREAFF.

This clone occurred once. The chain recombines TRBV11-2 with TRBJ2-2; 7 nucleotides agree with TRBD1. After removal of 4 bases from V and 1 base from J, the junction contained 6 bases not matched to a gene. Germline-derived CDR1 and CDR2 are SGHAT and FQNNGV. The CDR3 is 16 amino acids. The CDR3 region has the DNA TGTGCCAGCAGCTCCCTTTGGGACAGGAACACCGGGGAGCTGTTTTTT. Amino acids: CASSSLWDRNTGELFF.

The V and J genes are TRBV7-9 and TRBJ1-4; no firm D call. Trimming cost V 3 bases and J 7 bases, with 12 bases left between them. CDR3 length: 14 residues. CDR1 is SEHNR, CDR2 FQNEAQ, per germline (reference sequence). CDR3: CASSLGGSVEKLFF. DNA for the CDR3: TGTGCCAGCAGCTTGGGAGGGAGCGTTGAAAAACTGTTTTTT.

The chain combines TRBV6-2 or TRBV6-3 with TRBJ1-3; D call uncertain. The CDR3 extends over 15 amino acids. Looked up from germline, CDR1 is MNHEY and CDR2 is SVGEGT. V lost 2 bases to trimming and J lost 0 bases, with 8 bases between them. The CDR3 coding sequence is TGTGCCAGCAGTTACGCCGGTAGCTCTGGAAACACCATATATTTT. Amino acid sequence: CASSYAGSSGNTIYF.

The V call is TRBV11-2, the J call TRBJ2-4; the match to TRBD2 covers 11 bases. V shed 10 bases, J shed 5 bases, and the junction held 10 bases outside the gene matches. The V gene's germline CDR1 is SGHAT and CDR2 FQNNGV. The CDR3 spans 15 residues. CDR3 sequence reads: CATRDGSGGENIQYF. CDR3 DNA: TGTGCCACCAGGGATGGTAGCGGGGGGGAAAACATTCAGTACTTC.

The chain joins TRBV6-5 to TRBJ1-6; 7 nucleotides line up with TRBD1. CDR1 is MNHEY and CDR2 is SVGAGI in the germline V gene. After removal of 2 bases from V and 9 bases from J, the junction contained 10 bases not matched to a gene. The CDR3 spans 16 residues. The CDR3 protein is CASSYAPDRVSSPLHF. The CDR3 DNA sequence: TGTGCCAGCAGTTACGCACCCGACAGGGTGAGTTCACCCCTCCACTTT.

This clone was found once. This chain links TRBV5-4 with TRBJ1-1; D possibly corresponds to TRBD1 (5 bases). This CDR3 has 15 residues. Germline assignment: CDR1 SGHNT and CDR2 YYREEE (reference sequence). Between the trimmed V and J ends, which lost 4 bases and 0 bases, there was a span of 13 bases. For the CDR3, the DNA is TGTGCCAGCAGCCCCCCCCCGACAGTGAACACTGAAGCTTTCTTT. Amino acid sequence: CASSPPPTVNTEAFF.

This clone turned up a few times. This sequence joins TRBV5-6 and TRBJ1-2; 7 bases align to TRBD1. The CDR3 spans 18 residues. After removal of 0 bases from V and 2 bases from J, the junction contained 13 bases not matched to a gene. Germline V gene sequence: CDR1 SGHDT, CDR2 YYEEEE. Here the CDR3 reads CASSLVVIQRGQNYGYTF. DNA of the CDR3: TGTGCCAGCAGCTTGGTGGTAATCCAGAGGGGGCAGAACTATGGCTACACCTTC.

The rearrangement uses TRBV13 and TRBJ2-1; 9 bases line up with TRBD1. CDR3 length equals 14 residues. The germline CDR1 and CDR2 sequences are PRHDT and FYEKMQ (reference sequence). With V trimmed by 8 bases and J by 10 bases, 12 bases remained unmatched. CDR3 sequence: CASGPGQGTREQFF. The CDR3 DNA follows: TGTGCCAGCGGTCCGGGACAGGGTACTAGGGAGCAGTTCTTC.

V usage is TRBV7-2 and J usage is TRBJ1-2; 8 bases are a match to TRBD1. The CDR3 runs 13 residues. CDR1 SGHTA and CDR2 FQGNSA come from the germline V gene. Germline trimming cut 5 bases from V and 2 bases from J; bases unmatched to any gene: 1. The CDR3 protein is CASSGDRNYGYTF. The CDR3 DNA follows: TGTGCCAGCAGCGGGGACAGGAACTATGGCTACACCTTC.

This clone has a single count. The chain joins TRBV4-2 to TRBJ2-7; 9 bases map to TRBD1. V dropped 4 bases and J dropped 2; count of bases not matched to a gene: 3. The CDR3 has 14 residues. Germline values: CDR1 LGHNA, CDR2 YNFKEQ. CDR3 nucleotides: TGTGCCAGCAGCCCGGACAGGGGAGCCTACGAGCAGTACTTC. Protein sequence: CASSPDRGAYEQYF.

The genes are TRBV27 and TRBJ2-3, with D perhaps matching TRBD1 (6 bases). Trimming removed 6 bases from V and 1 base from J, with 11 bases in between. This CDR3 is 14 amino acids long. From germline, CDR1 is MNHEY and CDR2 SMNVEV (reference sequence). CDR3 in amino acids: CASSLGAGTDTQYF. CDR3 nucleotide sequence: TGTGCCAGCAGCCTGGGGGCAGGCACAGATACGCAGTATTTT.